The entry below gives a single T cell receptor beta chain sequence along with its context. What it binds is unknown. These data belong to a study of CD8+ T cells in alopecia areata. General study findings and limits: Only one nonresponder was present, which leaves the link between baseline CD8+ expansion and response uncertain. It was observed that many expanded lesional clones persisted in scalp and blood during tofacitinib.

CDR1 and CDR2 (germline): LGHNA, YNFKEQ. Trimming cost V 6 bases and J 3 bases, with 15 bases left between them. The CDR3 consists of 15 residues. Treatment indicated: oral pan-JAK inhibitor, 5-10 mg twice daily. Specimens obtained from alopecia areata patients comprised lesional scalp punch biopsies and peripheral blood. Reverse transcription of extracted RNA yielded cDNA, which provided the sequencing template. The data were produced by immunoSEQ multiplex PCR, yet TCRdb's version contains in-frame clones alone and is incomplete. The sample records 180,000 or so clones, roughly 46% being singletons.

The sample was CD8+ T cells sorted from blood, taken between weeks 51 and 54, from a patient treated with tofacitinib. The receptor's source is a human donor with alopecia areata. The genes are TRBV4-2 and TRBJ2-1; the D gene is possibly TRBD1 (5 bases). CDR3 nucleotide sequence: TGTGCCAGCAGTCAGCAGGGAAACAACTACAATGAGCAGTTCTTC. It yields the protein CASSQQGNNYNEQFF.